One sample yielded the 8 T cell receptor beta chains listed below, sequenced in a study of T cell responses to AZD1222 COVID-19 vaccine. Sequencing was performed with immunoSEQ multiplex PCR; in TCRdb, only in-frame clones are kept and a portion is missing. Among approximately 120,000 clones listed, approximately 85% were seen once. The sequencing used peripheral blood, collected 28 days after the second AZD1222 dose. These receptors were taken from an adult who received the AZD1222 COVID-19 vaccine.

CDR3 protein: CASSPGGFTDTQYF. CDR3 in DNA: TGTGCCAGCAGCCCCGGGGGGTTCACAGATACGCAGTATTTT. V usage is TRBV5-5 and J usage is TRBJ2-3; the match to TRBD2 covers 7 bases. This CDR3 is 14 amino acids long. From germline, CDR1 is SGHKS and CDR2 YYEKEE (reference sequence). The V gene end was trimmed by 4 bases and the J gene end by 2 bases; junction bases not matched to a gene: 4.

The chain couples TRBV5-4 to TRBJ1-1, with 7 bases identical to TRBD1. This CDR3 is built from 12 residues. The ends lost 4 bases at V and 11 bases at J; junction bases unmatched: 8. Germline assignment: CDR1 SGHNT and CDR2 YYREEE (reference sequence). The CDR3 reads CASSVTGRVAFF. In DNA form, the CDR3 reads TGTGCCAGCAGCGTGACAGGGAGGGTGGCTTTCTTT.

The CDR3 sequence is CASSLESGGSRTEAFF. The CDR3 DNA follows: TGTGCCAGCAGCTTAGAGTCGGGGGGCTCTCGTACTGAAGCTTTCTTT. This rearrangement joins TRBV7-2 to TRBJ1-1, with D possibly TRBD1 on 6 matching bases. V lost 1 base, J lost 5 bases, and 17 bases lay in between. CDR3 length: 16 residues. Germline CDR1 SGHTA, CDR2 FQGNSA.

The J gene is TRBJ1-5, the V gene TRBV20-1; TRBD1 matches 7 bases. This CDR3 comprises 16 residues. CDR1 is DFQATT, CDR2 SNEGSKA, per germline (reference sequence). Losses at the gene ends were 3 bases for V and 4 bases for J; bases not matched to a gene: 12. The CDR3, as DNA: TGCAGTGCTAGTCGGTCATGGACAGGAGAAAATCAGCCCCAGCATTTT. Its translation is CSASRSWTGENQPQHF.

The rearrangement links TRBV10-2 to TRBJ2-1; 10 nucleotides match TRBD1. The V gene's germline CDR1 is WSHSY and CDR2 SAAADI. The CDR3 spans 17 residues. V gave up 6 bases and J gave up 9 bases; unmatched junction bases: 17. The CDR3 region is CASRGTGEKNRGVEQFF. CDR3 sequence (DNA): TGCGCCAGCAGGGGGACAGGGGAAAAGAACAGGGGGGTTGAGCAGTTCTTC.

The chain has TRBV2 and TRBJ1-1; D ambiguous. The germline CDR1 and CDR2 sequences are SNHLY and FYNNEI. This CDR3 comprises 13 residues. The V and J ends lost 8 bases and 1 base respectively, with 11 bases between them. CDR3 nucleotides: TGTGCCAGCTCCGCGGACGGGAACACTGAAGCTTTCTTT. The encoded protein is CASSADGNTEAFF.

The V call is TRBV6-5, the J call TRBJ2-7; no clear D gene. CDR3 length: 15 amino acids. Germline-derived CDR1 and CDR2 are MNHEY and SVGAGI. Trimming removed 6 bases at V and 1 base at J, with 16 bases between. DNA of the CDR3: TGTGCCAGCAGAACCCGGTTCGACTTTTCCTACGAGCAGTACTTC. Translating it yields CASRTRFDFSYEQYF.

This sequence joins TRBV6-5 and TRBJ2-7; 8 nucleotides line up with TRBD1. Germline V gene lookup returns CDR1 MNHEY and CDR2 SVGAGI. Trimming removed 0 bases from V and 5 bases from J; junction bases left unmatched: 6. This CDR3 is built from 15 residues. Here the CDR3 DNA reads TGTGCCAGCAGTTACTCTCTGACAGGGGAAAACGAGCAGTACTTC. It yields the protein CASSYSLTGENEQYF.